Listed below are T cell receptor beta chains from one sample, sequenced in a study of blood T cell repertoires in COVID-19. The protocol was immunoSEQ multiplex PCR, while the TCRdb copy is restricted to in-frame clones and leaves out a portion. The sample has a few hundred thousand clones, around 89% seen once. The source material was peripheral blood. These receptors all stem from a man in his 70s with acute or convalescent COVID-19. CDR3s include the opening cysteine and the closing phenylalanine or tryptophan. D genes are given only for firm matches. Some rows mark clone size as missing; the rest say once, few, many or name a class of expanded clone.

CDR3aa: CASSHGTSDTEAFF; CDR3nt: TGCGCCAGCAGCCACGGGACATCCGACACTGAAGCTTTCTTT; d_gene: .; abundance: .; v_gene: TRBV4-1; j_gene: TRBJ1-1
CDR3aa: CASSWDRGYGYTF; CDR3nt: TGTGCCAGTAGTTGGGACAGGGGTTATGGCTACACCTTC; d_gene: TRBD1; abundance: once; v_gene: TRBV19; j_gene: TRBJ1-2
CDR3aa: CASMGSGTPPYEQYF; CDR3nt: TGTGCCAGCATGGGGTCGGGGACTCCTCCCTACGAGCAGTACTTC; d_gene: .; abundance: .; v_gene: TRBV6-5; j_gene: TRBJ2-7
CDR3aa: CASSWTSGMVEQYF; CDR3nt: TGTGCCAGCAGTTGGACTAGCGGGATGGTCGAGCAGTACTTC; d_gene: TRBD2; abundance: .; v_gene: TRBV6-2/TRBV6-3; j_gene: TRBJ2-7
CDR3aa: CASAGGLNEKLFF; CDR3nt: TGTGCTAGTGCCGGAGGATTGAATGAAAAACTGTTTTTT; d_gene: .; abundance: .; v_gene: TRBV12-5; j_gene: TRBJ1-4
CDR3aa: CASSFPGTGGYGYTF; CDR3nt: TGTGCCAGCAGTTTCCCCGGGACAGGGGGCTATGGCTACACCTTC; d_gene: TRBD1; abundance: .; v_gene: TRBV28; j_gene: TRBJ1-2
CDR3aa: CASSWKGSVGLAIDEQYF; CDR3nt: TGTGCCAGCAGTTGGAAAGGTAGTGTCGGACTAGCGATCGACGAGCAGTACTTC; d_gene: TRBD2; abundance: .; v_gene: TRBV2; j_gene: TRBJ2-7
CDR3aa: CASSTGYGYTF; CDR3nt: TGTGCCAGCAGCACAGGGTATGGCTACACCTTC; d_gene: .; abundance: .; v_gene: TRBV11-2; j_gene: TRBJ1-2
CDR3aa: CASSGRSGEPARGYTF; CDR3nt: TGTGCCAGCAGCGGACGCTCAGGGGAACCGGCCAGAGGCTACACCTTC; d_gene: .; abundance: .; v_gene: TRBV9; j_gene: TRBJ1-2
CDR3aa: CASAPGGTGAGYEQFF; CDR3nt: TGTGCCAGCGCCCCCGGAGGGACAGGGGCGGGATATGAGCAGTTCTTC; d_gene: TRBD1; abundance: .; v_gene: TRBV5-4; j_gene: TRBJ2-1
CDR3aa: CASSSLPSENTEAFF; CDR3nt: TGTGCCAGCAGCTCCCTCCCCTCAGAGAACACTGAAGCTTTCTTT; d_gene: .; abundance: few; v_gene: TRBV5-5; j_gene: TRBJ1-1
CDR3aa: CASSGGTGGNTEAFF; CDR3nt: TGCGCCAGCAGCGGAGGGACAGGGGGGAACACTGAAGCTTTCTTT; d_gene: TRBD1; abundance: few; v_gene: TRBV5-1; j_gene: TRBJ1-1
CDR3aa: CASSSLAGKYNEQFF; CDR3nt: TGTGCCAGCAGCTCCCTAGCGGGAAAGTACAATGAGCAGTTCTTC; d_gene: TRBD2; abundance: .; v_gene: TRBV7-2; j_gene: TRBJ2-1
CDR3aa: CASSQSPPGGLNSPLHF; CDR3nt: TGTGCCAGCAGCCAATCCCCTCCCGGGGGACTGAATTCACCCCTCCACTTT; d_gene: .; abundance: .; v_gene: TRBV3-1/TRBV3-2; j_gene: TRBJ1-6
CDR3aa: CASSSQSGAYNEQFF; CDR3nt: TGTGCCAGCAGCTCCCAGTCGGGGGCCTACAATGAGCAGTTCTTC; d_gene: .; abundance: .; v_gene: TRBV7-2; j_gene: TRBJ2-1